Shown below are 26 T cell receptor beta chains from a single sample sequenced in a study of chemoradiotherapy in HPV16-positive cancers. Using immunoSEQ multiplex PCR, the repertoire was profiled, and TCRdb retains in-frame clones only, with some absent. The data hold some 10,000 clones, with 86% observed a single time. The source was blood, collected from a patient who underwent chemoradiotherapy. The receptors shown here come from a human donor with HPV-associated anogenital cancer.

This chain connects TRBV9 to TRBJ1-2; D is perhaps TRBD1 (6 bases). Germline V gives CDR1 SGDLS, CDR2 YYNGEE. The germline V and J ends were trimmed by 3 bases and 3 bases, with 12 bases remaining between them. The CDR3 contains 14 residues. The CDR3 reads CASSAGGLDYGYTF. CDR3 in DNA: TGTGCCAGCAGCGCCGGGGGGCTTGACTATGGCTACACCTTC. The whole variable domain, filled in from reference TRBV9 and TRBJ1-2, reads DSGVTQTPKHLITATGQRVTLRCSPRSGDLSVYWYQQSLDQGLQFLIQYYNGEERAKGNILERFSAQQFPDLHSELNLSSLELGDSALYFCASSAGGLDYGYTFGSGTRLTVV.

The table lists this clone with a count of one. The chain carries TRBV18 and TRBJ1-2; maybe TRBD1 (5 bases). Germline V CDR1 and CDR2: KGHSH, LQKENI. The CDR3 consists of 14 residues. The V gene lost 0 bases and the J gene lost 4 bases, with 9 bases spanning the gap. CDR3 sequence reads: CASSPPGDRYGYTF. Written as DNA, the CDR3 is TGTGCCAGCTCACCACCAGGGGACCGCTATGGCTACACCTTC.

This clone showed up just a few times. V and J are TRBV5-1 and TRBJ2-5; 8 positions agree with TRBD1. Germline CDR1 and CDR2: SGHRS and YFSETQ. After removal of 0 bases from V and 5 bases from J, the junction contained 6 bases not matched to a gene. There are 15 residues in the CDR3. CDR3 nucleotide sequence: TGCGCCAGCAGCTTGGGACAGGGGATGGGGGAGACCCAGTACTTC. Translated, it gives CASSLGQGMGETQYF.

The V call is TRBV6-1, the J call TRBJ1-5, with no clear D. This CDR3 has 15 residues. The germline gives CDR1 MNHNS, CDR2 SASEGT. The V and J ends lost 0 bases and 4 bases respectively, with 10 bases between them. This CDR3 is CASSEAGQQNQPQHF. In nucleotides, the CDR3 is TGTGCCAGCAGTGAAGCGGGTCAACAGAATCAGCCCCAGCATTTT.

The gene calls are TRBV2 and TRBJ2-1; 13 bases map to TRBD2. The trim removed 6 bases at V and 7 bases at J, leaving 3 bases unmatched. The length of the CDR3 is 14 residues. CDR1 is SNHLY and CDR2 is FYNNEI in the germline V gene. The DNA of the CDR3 is TGTGCCAGCAGACGGACTAGCGGGGGTAATGAGCAGTTCTTC. Residues: CASRRTSGGNEQFF.

The chain employs TRBV5-8 and TRBJ1-5; 9 nucleotides line up with TRBD1. V was clipped by 3 bases and J by 2 bases; unmatched bases: 3. Germline lookup yields CDR1 SGHTS and CDR2 YDEGEE. The CDR3 totals 15 residues. The CDR3, as DNA: TGTGCCAGCAGCTCGGGACAGGGCGGCAATCAGCCCCAGCATTTT. Translated, it gives CASSSGQGGNQPQHF. Looking up the rest from reference TRBV5-8 and TRBJ1-5 gives the full variable domain: EAGVTQSPTHLIKTRGQQATLRCSPISGHTSVYWYQQALGLGLQFLLWYDEGEERNRGNFPPRFSGRQFPNYSSELNVNALELEDSALYLCASSSGQGGNQPQHFGDGTRLSIL.

This clone was observed a few times. This chain connects TRBV2 to TRBJ2-3; D remains unclear. Germline CDR1 SNHLY, CDR2 FYNNEI. CDR3 length: 11 amino acids. V was clipped by 6 bases and J by 10 bases, with 11 bases between them. CDR3 nucleotide sequence: TGTGCCAGCAGAAGCGCGGCGGCGCAGTATTTT. Translation gives CASRSAAAQYF. Full variable domain (missing parts from reference TRBV2 and TRBJ2-3): EPEVTQTPSHQVTQMGQEVILRCVPISNHLYFYWYRQILGQKVEFLVSFYNNEISEKSEIFDDQFSVERPDGSNFTLKIRSTKLEDSAMYFCASRSAAAQYFGPGTRLTVL.

V is TRBV27 and J is TRBJ2-5; no definite D call. Deletions cut 3 bases from V and 0 bases from J, with 5 bases between. CDR3 length: 13 residues. Germline V CDR1 and CDR2: MNHEY, SMNVEV (reference sequence). CDR3 DNA: TGTGCCAGCAGTTTTTTTTACCAAGAGACCCAGTACTTC. As protein: CASSFFYQETQYF.

V usage is TRBV15 and J usage is TRBJ1-4; D is uncertain. CDR3 length: 12 amino acids. Germline CDR1 and CDR2: LNHNV and YYDKDF (reference sequence). Trimming took off 1 base at V and 7 bases at J, with 4 bases between the two ends. CDR3 in DNA: TGTGCCACCAGCAGAGTTCGTGAAAAACTGTTTTTT. Translated, it gives CATSRVREKLFF.

The chain combines TRBV30 with TRBJ1-6; D gene uncertain. Per the germline V gene, CDR1 is GTSNPN and CDR2 is SVGIG (reference sequence). Trimming left V 3 bases short and J 2 bases short, with 11 bases between. The CDR3 loop spans 15 amino acids. The CDR3 nucleotides are TGTGCCTGGAGAATAAGCGGTACCTATAATTCACCCCTCCACTTT. It yields the protein CAWRISGTYNSPLHF.

The chain is built from TRBV5-1 and TRBJ1-1; D is possibly TRBD1 (5 bases). CDR3 length: 18 amino acids. V was cut by 3 bases and J by 0 bases, with 21 bases left in between. The germline CDR1 and CDR2 sequences are SGHRS and YFSETQ. CDR3 protein: CASSSPPGRVNMNTEAFF. As DNA, the CDR3 is TGCGCCAGCAGCTCACCCCCAGGCAGGGTTAACATGAACACTGAAGCTTTCTTT. Filled out from reference TRBV5-1 and TRBJ1-1, the complete variable domain reads KAGVTQTPRYLIKTRGQQVTLSCSPISGHRSVSWYQQTPGQGLQFLFEYFSETQRNKGNFPGRFSGRQFSNSRSEMNVSTLELGDSALYLCASSSPPGRVNMNTEAFFGQGTRLTVV.

The chain carries TRBV9 and TRBJ2-6; 10 positions match TRBD1. CDR1 is SGDLS, CDR2 YYNGEE, per germline. The J segment lost 4 bases and the V segment lost 3 bases, leaving 7 bases of the junction unmatched. The CDR3 spans 17 residues. CDR3: CASSDRDRGGGANVLTF. CDR3 DNA sequence: TGTGCCAGCAGCGATCGGGACAGGGGTGGAGGGGCCAACGTCCTGACTTTC.

The rearrangement links TRBV11-3 to TRBJ2-1; 11 bases align to TRBD2. In germline, CDR1 is SGHNT, CDR2 YENEEA. CDR3 length: 17 amino acids. The ends lost 5 bases at V and 6 bases at J; junction bases unmatched: 12. The CDR3 spells CASSDFLAGGLVNEQFF. The CDR3 DNA is TGTGCCAGCAGCGACTTCCTAGCGGGGGGTCTCGTCAATGAGCAGTTCTTC.

The chain combines TRBV10-3 with TRBJ2-7, with D perhaps matching TRBD1 (5 bases). From germline, CDR1 is ENHRY and CDR2 SYGVKD. This CDR3 contains 15 residues. Between the trimmed V and J ends, which lost 4 bases and 2 bases, there was a span of 15 bases. CDR3 region: CAISGQTDPTYEQYF. The CDR3, as DNA: TGTGCCATCAGTGGACAGACAGATCCAACCTACGAGCAGTACTTC.

This rearrangement joins TRBV9 to TRBJ1-5; unclear D gene. V shed 4 bases and J shed 9 bases, with 20 bases lying between them. Germline assignment: CDR1 SGDLS and CDR2 YYNGEE. The CDR3 has 15 residues. The CDR3 DNA reads as TGTGCCAGCAGCCCAGGACTGGGGTTGTATATGCCCCAGCATTTT. It is translated as CASSPGLGLYMPQHF. The full variable domain, in which reference TRBV9 and TRBJ1-5 provide the parts outside the CDR3, is DSGVTQTPKHLITATGQRVTLRCSPRSGDLSVYWYQQSLDQGLQFLIQYYNGEERAKGNILERFSAQQFPDLHSELNLSSLELGDSALYFCASSPGLGLYMPQHFGDGTRLSIL.

The chain uses TRBV4-1 and TRBJ1-4; TRBD1 aligns across 10 bases. The CDR3 sequence is 15 residues long. Germline V CDR1 and CDR2: MGHRA, YSYEKL. The junction had 4 bases not matched to a gene; V was cut back by 3 bases and J by 6 bases. DNA for the CDR3: TGCGCCAGCAGCCAGGACAGGGGGTTGGATGAAAAACTGTTTTTT. Translating it yields CASSQDRGLDEKLFF.

This chain uses TRBV29-1 with TRBJ2-3, with 12 bases aligning to TRBD1. The germline V gene encodes CDR1 SQVTM and CDR2 ANQGSEA. The CDR3 spans 16 residues. V was clipped by 6 bases and J by 4 bases; unmatched bases: 11. DNA of the CDR3: TGCAGCGTCTCGAATGGGGGGACAGGGGGCGCAGATACGCAGTATTTT. Translated, it gives CSVSNGGTGGADTQYF.

This chain's CDR3 is CASSPTSPGDTEAFF. The DNA of the CDR3 is TGTGCCAGCAGCCCGACTTCTCCCGGGGACACTGAAGCTTTCTTT. This chain joins TRBV7-9 and TRBJ1-1; D uncertain. Trimming cost V 5 bases and J 3 bases, with 16 bases left between them. From germline, CDR1 is SEHNR and CDR2 FQNEAQ (reference sequence). The CDR3 has 15 amino acids.

This rearrangement joins TRBV9 to TRBJ1-4; 7 bases line up with TRBD1. CDR1 is SGDLS and CDR2 is YYNGEE in the germline V gene. V lost 0 bases, J lost 5 bases, and 4 bases stayed unmatched. CDR3 length: 15 amino acids. The CDR3 sequence: CASSVAPGGNEKLFF. CDR3 nucleotide sequence: TGTGCCAGCAGCGTAGCGCCAGGGGGAAATGAAAAACTGTTTTTT.

V and J are TRBV30 and TRBJ2-5; tentative D call: TRBD2 (5 bases). The CDR3 sequence is 13 residues long. CDR1 GTSNPN and CDR2 SVGIG come from the germline V gene (reference sequence). V lost 0 bases, J lost 5 bases, and 10 bases lay in between. CDR3 sequence reads: CAWSVRRGETQYF. DNA of the CDR3: TGTGCCTGGAGTGTACGGCGAGGGGAGACCCAGTACTTC.

The V call is TRBV7-9, the J call TRBJ2-1, with D possibly TRBD2 on 6 matching bases. The CDR3 is 15 residues long. From germline, CDR1 is SEHNR and CDR2 FQNEAQ (reference sequence). V was pared by 4 bases and J by 9 bases, with 19 bases between. The DNA of the CDR3 is TGTGCCAGCAGCTACCCGGGACTTTTAGTAGCTGAGCAGTTCTTC. Amino acids: CASSYPGLLVAEQFF.

This chain joins TRBV11-2 and TRBJ2-4, with 9 bases lining up with TRBD2. Germline V CDR1 and CDR2: SGHAT, FQNNGV. V was pared by 3 bases and J by 8 bases, with 8 bases of the junction left unmatched. This CDR3 spans 15 amino acids. In DNA form, the CDR3 reads TGTGCCAGCAGCTTTGGCGGGGGGGCCCGTGACATTCAGTACTTC. Translation: CASSFGGGARDIQYF. The entire variable domain, with the rest obtained from reference TRBV11-2 and TRBJ2-4, is as follows: EAGVAQSPRYKIIEKRQSVAFWCNPISGHATLYWYQQILGQGPKLLIQFQNNGVVDDSQLPKDRFSAERLKGVDSTLKIQPAKLEDSAVYLCASSFGGGARDIQYFGAGTRLSVL.

This clone was counted once. CDR3 in DNA: TGTGCCAGCAGCCTACAGGGAAATGAAAAACTGTTTTTT. It encodes CASSLQGNEKLFF. The rearrangement uses TRBV7-9 and TRBJ1-4; tentative D call: TRBD1 (6 bases). CDR3 size: 13 residues. The V gene's germline CDR1 is SEHNR and CDR2 FQNEAQ (reference sequence). Trimming left V 5 bases short and J 5 bases short, with 9 bases between.

The chain has TRBV19 and TRBJ1-1; a possible D gene is TRBD1 (6 bases). From germline, CDR1 is LNHDA and CDR2 SQIVND (reference sequence). V was pared by 2 bases and J by 0 bases, with 16 bases between. The CDR3 length is 17 residues. CDR3 DNA: TGTGCCAGTAGTATAAGACGGGGGCCCGGAATGAACACTGAAGCTTTCTTT. Translating it yields CASSIRRGPGMNTEAFF.

The chain combines TRBV5-6 with TRBJ2-3, with a possible D match to TRBD2 (5 bases). The V end lost 3 bases, the J end lost 7 bases, and 6 bases lay between the germline ends. The CDR3 has 11 amino acids. The germline gives CDR1 SGHDT, CDR2 YYEEEE. CDR3 sequence reads: CASSSGNTQYF. The CDR3 DNA follows: TGTGCCAGCAGCTCGGGGAATACGCAGTATTTT.

There are a few counts of this clone. The V gene is TRBV9, the J gene TRBJ2-7; 7 nucleotides match TRBD2. Germline V gene data show CDR1 as SGDLS and CDR2 as YYNGEE. Trimming cost V 3 bases and J 2 bases; bases outside gene matches: 8. The CDR3 covers 15 residues. CDR3 in DNA: TGTGCCAGCAGCGAGGGAGGGGAGGCTACCTACGAGCAGTACTTC. Residues: CASSEGGEATYEQYF.